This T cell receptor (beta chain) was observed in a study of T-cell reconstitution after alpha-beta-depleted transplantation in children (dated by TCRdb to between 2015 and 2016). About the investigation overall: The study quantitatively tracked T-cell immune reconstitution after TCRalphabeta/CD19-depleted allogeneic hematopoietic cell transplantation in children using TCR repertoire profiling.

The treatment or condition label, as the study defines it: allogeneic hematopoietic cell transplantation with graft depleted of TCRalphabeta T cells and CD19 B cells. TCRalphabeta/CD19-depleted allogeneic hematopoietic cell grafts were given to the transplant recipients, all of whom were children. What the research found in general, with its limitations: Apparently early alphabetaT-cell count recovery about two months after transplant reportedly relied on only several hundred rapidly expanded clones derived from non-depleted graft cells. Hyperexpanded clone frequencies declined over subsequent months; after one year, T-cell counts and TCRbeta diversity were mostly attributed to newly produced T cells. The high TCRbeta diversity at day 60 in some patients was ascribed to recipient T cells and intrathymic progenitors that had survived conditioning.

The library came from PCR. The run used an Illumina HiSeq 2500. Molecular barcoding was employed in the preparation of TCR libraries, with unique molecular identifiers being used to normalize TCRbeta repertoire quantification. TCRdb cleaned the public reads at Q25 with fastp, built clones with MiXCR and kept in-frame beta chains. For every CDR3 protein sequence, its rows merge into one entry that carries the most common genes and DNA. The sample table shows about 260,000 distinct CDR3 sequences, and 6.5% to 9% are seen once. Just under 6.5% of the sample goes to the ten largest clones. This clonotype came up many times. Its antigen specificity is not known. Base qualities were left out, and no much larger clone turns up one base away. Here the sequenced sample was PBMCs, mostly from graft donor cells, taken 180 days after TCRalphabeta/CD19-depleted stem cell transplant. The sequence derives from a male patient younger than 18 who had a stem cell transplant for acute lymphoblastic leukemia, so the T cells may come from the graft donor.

CDR3 reads: CSLDRENTEAFF. The nucleotide sequence is TGCAGCCTAGACAGGGAGAACACTGAAGCTTTCTTT. The rearrangement combines TRBV29-1 with TRBJ1-1, with 7 junctional bases fitting TRBD1. The CDR3 numbers 12 residues from cysteine through phenylalanine. Here the CDR3 DNA is all that survives: 36 bases in frame from base 1. As encoded in the germline V gene, CDR1 is SQVTM while CDR2 is ANQGSEA. Relative to germline, V is missing 8 bases and J is missing 1 base, with 4 bases of the junction outside any gene match.